The TCR beta chain under discussion was sequenced for a study of metastatic and nonmetastatic thyroid tumors. Study-wide context: Across blood and tumor or nodule tissue, repertoires from malignant and benign thyroid patients were compared with one another. Regarding the study as a whole: TCR beta diversity was reportedly significantly higher in malignant thyroid tumors than benign nodules, in blood and tumor.

In the original analysis: A classifier of distant metastasis in papillary thyroid cancer was built from CDR3 differences (across clinicopathological groups). Using MiXCR, TCRdb re-called clones from the PCR reads. These V and J calls are TCRdb output, not the study's own analysis. The table shows about 27,000 clones, with approximately 22% occurring only once. Each patient came to thyroid surgery without any prior treatment (of any kind). This clone was seen ten or more times. The target antigen is unknown. Sequenced input: blood. The clonotype comes from a male donor with papillary thyroid cancer or a benign thyroid nodule (not recorded which). Some clones in this sample may be carry-over from other donors' samples.

DNA of the CDR3: TGTGCCTGGACGATGTCTAATGAAAAACTGTTTTTT. Amino acids: CAWTMSNEKLFF. This rearrangement joins TRBV30 to TRBJ1-4; D remains ambiguous. This CDR3 contains 12 residues. Looked up from germline, CDR1 is GTSNPN and CDR2 is SVGIG (reference sequence). The V gene lost 4 bases and the J gene lost 3 bases, with 6 bases spanning the gap.